This T cell receptor beta chain comes out of a study of patients and donors after allogeneic stem cell transplantation. TCRdb called the RT-PCR reads again in MiXCR, with one record for every CDR3 protein. Of roughly 230,000 distinct CDR3 sequences in the sample, around 14% were seen once. This clonotype was detected only a few times. CDR3 size: 16 residues. Germline V lookup: CDR1 SGHTA, CDR2 FQGNSA. V was clipped by 5 bases and J by 11 bases, with 24 bases between them. The chain joins TRBV7-2 to TRBJ1-4; weak D call: TRBD1 (6 bases). The sample was blood, either unsorted or a sorted T cell fraction (not recorded which). The clonotype was recovered from a human donor who was either an allogeneic HSCT recipient or a stem cell or donor lymphocyte infusion donor (not recorded which). It is not recorded whose cells these are; they may come from a transplant donor. CDR3 DNA: TGTGCCAGCAGCCCCGATCGCCGCCCGGGGGCTGGCAAACTGTTTTTT. The encoded protein is CASSPDRRPGAGKLFF. Combining the CDR3 with reference TRBV7-2 and TRBJ1-4 gives the whole variable domain GAGVSQSPSNKVTEKGKDVELRCDPISGHTALYWYRQSLGQGLEFLIYFQGNSAPDKSGLPSDRFSAERTGGSVSTLTIQRTQQEDSAVYLCASSPDRRPGAGKLFFGSGTQLSVL.